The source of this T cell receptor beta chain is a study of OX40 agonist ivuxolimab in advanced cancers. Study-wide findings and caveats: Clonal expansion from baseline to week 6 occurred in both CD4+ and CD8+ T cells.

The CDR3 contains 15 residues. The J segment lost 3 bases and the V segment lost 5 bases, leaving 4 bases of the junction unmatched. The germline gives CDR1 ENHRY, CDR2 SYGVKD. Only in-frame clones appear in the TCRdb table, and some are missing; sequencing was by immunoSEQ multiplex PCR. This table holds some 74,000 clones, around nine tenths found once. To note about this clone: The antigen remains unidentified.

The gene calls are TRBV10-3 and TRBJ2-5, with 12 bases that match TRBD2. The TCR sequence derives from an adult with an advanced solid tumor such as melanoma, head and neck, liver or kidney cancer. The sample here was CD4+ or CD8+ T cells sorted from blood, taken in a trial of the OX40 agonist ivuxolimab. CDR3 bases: TGTGCCATCAGTCATCGACTAGCGGGAGAAGAGACCCAGTACTTC. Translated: CAISHRLAGEETQYF.